Shown below are 13 T cell receptor beta chains from a single sample sequenced in a study of blood T cell repertoires in COVID-19. Assay: immunoSEQ multiplex PCR; the TCRdb copy retains only in-frame clones and omits some. The sample carries more than 140,000 clones, under 85% recorded once. Specimen: peripheral blood. Source of these receptors: a human donor in a cohort sampled during active COVID-19.

The chain is built from TRBV6-6 and TRBJ2-1, with 8 bases that match TRBD2. With V trimmed by 2 bases and J by 4 bases, 4 bases remained unmatched. CDR1 is MNHNY, CDR2 SVGAGI, per germline (reference sequence). The CDR3 is 15 residues long. This CDR3 is CASSYRASGYNEQFF. The DNA for the CDR3 is TGTGCCAGCAGTTACCGGGCTAGCGGGTACAATGAGCAGTTCTTC.

CDR3 loop: CASSEAPGTSGTDNEQFF. CDR3 coding DNA: TGTGCCAGCAGTGAAGCCCCGGGGACTAGCGGCACGGACAATGAGCAGTTCTTC. The chain joins TRBV25-1 to TRBJ2-1; 11 nucleotides match TRBD2. The germline gives CDR1 MGHDK, CDR2 SYGVNS. This CDR3 has 18 amino acids. J gave up 5 bases and V 2 bases, and 11 bases lay outside the gene matches.

In this sample, this clone turned up a few times. CDR3 coding DNA: TGTGCCAGCAGTGGGCAGCGGAAATCCTACGAGCAGTACTTC. Its protein product is CASSGQRKSYEQYF. This sequence joins TRBV2 and TRBJ2-7; a possible D gene is TRBD2 (5 bases). The CDR3 covers 14 residues. The V end was cut by 4 bases, the J end by 1 base, with 11 bases between. Germline lookup yields CDR1 SNHLY and CDR2 FYNNEI.

This chain links TRBV3-1 (or the pseudogene TRBV3-2) with TRBJ2-7; perhaps TRBD2 as D (6 bases). Looked up from germline, CDR1 is LGHDT and CDR2 is YNNKEL (reference sequence). Between the trimmed V and J ends, which lost 2 bases and 2 bases, there was a span of 16 bases. The CDR3 contains 16 residues. The CDR3: CASSQRRKTSTYEQYF. DNA for the CDR3: TGTGCCAGCAGCCAACGACGCAAGACTAGTACCTACGAGCAGTACTTC.

This clone appeared a single time. The chain couples TRBV2 to TRBJ1-4, with D tentatively TRBD1 (5 bases). Trimming removed 7 bases from V and 5 bases from J, with 8 bases in between. The CDR3 has 12 amino acids. CDR1 SNHLY and CDR2 FYNNEI come from the germline V gene. For the CDR3, the DNA is TGTGCCAGCAATAAGGGGAATGAAAAACTGTTTTTT. Translating gives CASNKGNEKLFF.

The CDR3 DNA is TGCGCCAGCAGCAACGGACAGGGCGTTAATGAAGCTTTCTTT. Translation: CASSNGQGVNEAFF. This chain uses TRBV5-1 with TRBJ1-1; TRBD1 agrees at 8 bases. The CDR3 length is 14 residues. V was pared by 4 bases and J by 7 bases, with 9 bases of the junction left unmatched. Germline assignment: CDR1 SGHRS and CDR2 YFSETQ.

The CDR3 protein is CASSPATDHEAFF. The CDR3 coding sequence is TGTGCCAGCTCACCAGCGACAGATCACGAAGCTTTCTTT. The rearrangement uses TRBV18 and TRBJ1-1; D possibly corresponds to TRBD1 (5 bases). Between the trimmed V and J ends, which lost 2 bases and 8 bases, there was a span of 12 bases. This CDR3 is 13 amino acids long. The germline CDR1 and CDR2 sequences are KGHSH and LQKENI.

The chain links TRBV6-5 to TRBJ2-2; a weak D match, TRBD1 (6 bases). CDR3 length: 14 amino acids. V was trimmed by 8 bases and J by 7 bases, leaving 17 bases between them. Germline CDR1 and CDR2: MNHEY and SVGAGI. CDR3 protein: CASAIDRWDGELFF. CDR3 in DNA: TGTGCCAGCGCGATCGACAGGTGGGACGGGGAGCTGTTTTTT.

The rearrangement links TRBV5-1 to TRBJ1-2; D ambiguous. This CDR3 contains 12 residues. Germline V CDR1 and CDR2: SGHRS, YFSETQ. Trimming left V 2 bases short and J 8 bases short, with 10 bases between. Here the CDR3 reads CASSFSSEGYTF. DNA of the CDR3: TGCGCCAGCAGCTTCTCCTCGGAGGGCTACACCTTC. The complete variable domain, with remaining parts taken from reference TRBV5-1 and TRBJ1-2, reads KAGVTQTPRYLIKTRGQQVTLSCSPISGHRSVSWYQQTPGQGLQFLFEYFSETQRNKGNFPGRFSGRQFSNSRSEMNVSTLELGDSALYLCASSFSSEGYTFGSGTRLTVV.

The rearrangement links TRBV9 to TRBJ2-1; 13 bases are a match to TRBD2. Unmatched junction bases numbered 2, after V lost 6 bases and J lost 5 bases. The CDR3 is made up of 14 amino acids. CDR1 is SGDLS and CDR2 is YYNGEE in the germline V gene. This chain's CDR3 is CASTGTSGNNEQFF. DNA of the CDR3: TGTGCCAGCACTGGGACTAGCGGGAACAATGAGCAGTTCTTC.

The genes are TRBV7-2 and TRBJ2-1; TRBD2 agrees at 9 bases. CDR3 length: 19 amino acids. The junction had 14 bases not matched to a gene; V was cut back by 2 bases and J by 3 bases. The germline gives CDR1 SGHTA, CDR2 FQGNSA. The CDR3 DNA reads as TGTGCCAGCAGCTTAAAATCCGCGGGTTGGACTAGCGTCTACAATGAGCAGTTCTTC. Translation gives CASSLKSAGWTSVYNEQFF.

The V and J genes are TRBV5-5 and TRBJ2-5; maybe TRBD1 (5 bases). CDR3 length: 12 residues. CDR1 and CDR2 from the germline V gene are SGHKS and YYEKEE (reference sequence). Trimming took 4 bases from V and 4 from J, leaving 8 bases between them. The CDR3 sequence is CASSTQGETQYF. Written as DNA, the CDR3 is TGTGCCAGCAGCACCCAGGGAGAGACCCAGTACTTC.

The chain recombines TRBV5-1 with TRBJ1-6, with TRBD1 identical over 12 bases. The V gene end was trimmed by 3 bases and the J gene end by 9 bases; junction bases not matched to a gene: 4. This CDR3 is built from 15 residues. In germline, CDR1 is SGHRS, CDR2 YFSETQ. DNA of the CDR3: TGCGCCAGCAGCTCTGGGACAGGGGGCGTTTCACCCCTCCACTTT. It translates to CASSSGTGGVSPLHF.